This T cell receptor beta chain was captured in a study of blood T cells in healthy people across ages. Alongside a J-beta primer mix, a sample-barcoded 5' primer served in a second PCR lasting roughly 7 to 12 cycles. Each sample provided no less than 2.5 million CDR3-containing paired-end reads. In TCRdb, the 5' RACE reads were re-called with MiXCR into one record per CDR3 protein. The sample has nearly 1 million distinct CDR3 sequences; roughly 51% are singletons. Germline assignment: CDR1 SGHRS and CDR2 YFSETQ. The CDR3 has 16 amino acids. The ends lost 3 bases at V and 6 bases at J; junction bases unmatched: 7.

The sequence was obtained from a woman aged 60-75 years in good health. Sample: blood. The V and J genes are TRBV5-1 and TRBJ2-1; TRBD1 aligns across 12 bases. The CDR3 region has the DNA TGCGCCAGCAGCTCGGACGGGACAGGGGGCTTCAATGAGCAGTTCTTC. This translates into CASSSDGTGGFNEQFF.